The 20 T cell receptor beta chains below were found in one sample sequenced in a study of cytomegalovirus exposure and HLA in healthy donors. The primer mix had 60 Vbeta and 13 Jbeta primers. Clones were sequenced by immunoSEQ multiplex PCR, and TCRdb holds only the in-frame ones, with some missing. Among about 180,000 clones, around three quarters were seen once, and the ten largest hold roughly 2%. The sequencing input was PBMCs. Every receptor here comes from a woman aged 25-40 years in good health and CMV-seronegative.

V and J are TRBV5-1 and TRBJ1-4; D unclear. Looked up from germline, CDR1 is SGHRS and CDR2 is YFSETQ. Trimming took 4 bases from V and 10 from J, leaving 14 bases between them. The CDR3 consists of 13 residues. CDR3 sequence: CASSPDEGRKLFF. As DNA, the CDR3 is TGCGCCAGCAGCCCGGACGAGGGCAGAAAACTGTTTTTT.

The chain combines TRBV7-9 with TRBJ2-7, with a tentative D call TRBD1 (5 bases). This CDR3 has 15 residues. The V end was cut by 3 bases, the J end by 3 bases, with 15 bases between. Germline V lookup: CDR1 SEHNR, CDR2 FQNEAQ (reference sequence). The DNA of the CDR3 is TGTGCCAGCAGCTTGGGCCAGGGTTCGGTCTACGAGCAGTACTTC. This gives the protein CASSLGQGSVYEQYF.

The chain couples TRBV25-1 to TRBJ1-1; unclear D gene. Trimming left V 1 base short and J 11 bases short, with 17 bases between. The CDR3 contains 14 residues. Germline loops: CDR1 MGHDK, CDR2 SYGVNS. The CDR3 loop is CASSEFWAGSQAFF. CDR3 in DNA: TGTGCCAGCAGTGAATTTTGGGCTGGGAGTCAGGCTTTCTTT.

The chain combines TRBV19 with TRBJ1-4, with 7 bases identical to TRBD1. The germline gives CDR1 LNHDA, CDR2 SQIVND (reference sequence). J was trimmed by 2 bases and V by 3 bases; bases with no gene match: 9. CDR3 length: 17 residues. CDR3 residues: CASSMVQGVRTNEKLFF. CDR3 nucleotide sequence: TGTGCCAGTAGTATGGTCCAGGGGGTCAGGACTAATGAAAAACTGTTTTTT.

This rearrangement joins TRBV5-6 to TRBJ2-2; tentative D call: TRBD1 (5 bases). V gave up 3 bases and J gave up 4 bases, with 13 bases separating them. The CDR3 spans 15 residues. From germline, CDR1 is SGHDT and CDR2 YYEEEE. Written as DNA, the CDR3 is TGTGCCAGCAGCTCCGACAGTACCCGCACCGGGGAGCTGTTTTTT. This sequence encodes CASSSDSTRTGELFF.

Note on this clone: The junction shows a germline mismatch at one end, possibly a read error. The rearrangement uses TRBV30 and TRBJ1-2, with 7 nucleotides matching TRBD1. The CDR3 is 11 amino acids. Germline CDR1 is GTSNPN and CDR2 is SVGIG (reference sequence). CDR3 DNA sequence: TGTGCCTGGAGCACACAGGGGCCCAGGGGCTTC. Translation gives CAWSTQGPRGF.

This clone has more than one count but fewer than ten. V usage is TRBV6-5 and J usage is TRBJ2-7, with TRBD1 identical over 8 bases. This CDR3 has 14 amino acids. Unmatched junction bases numbered 6, after V lost 6 bases and J lost 2 bases. Germline V gene sequence: CDR1 MNHEY, CDR2 SVGAGI. This CDR3 reads CASSRGQGAYEQYF. The CDR3 bases are TGTGCCAGCAGCCGAGGACAGGGTGCCTACGAGCAGTACTTC.

The chain carries TRBV5-8 and TRBJ2-7; D is ambiguous. Per the germline V gene, CDR1 is SGHTS and CDR2 is YDEGEE. This CDR3 is built from 11 residues. Trimming cost V 4 bases and J 5 bases, with 7 bases left between them. CDR3 coding DNA: TGTGCCAGCAGCGTTTCAAACGAGCAGTACTTC. Its protein is CASSVSNEQYF.

The V and J genes are TRBV9 and TRBJ1-2, with TRBD1 matching over 8 bases. The CDR3 totals 16 residues. After removal of 0 bases from V and 3 bases from J, the junction contained 7 bases not matched to a gene. Per the germline V gene, CDR1 is SGDLS and CDR2 is YYNGEE. CDR3 region: CASSVVGGTGDYGYTF. The CDR3 region has the DNA TGTGCCAGCAGCGTAGTAGGAGGGACAGGAGACTATGGCTACACCTTC.

The sample holds a few counts of this clone. This CDR3 reads CAWGGGGFSGNTIYF. In DNA, the CDR3 is TGTGCCTGGGGCGGCGGGGGCTTCTCTGGAAACACCATATATTTT. The chain recombines TRBV30 with TRBJ1-3; D might be TRBD1 (6 bases). The CDR3 length is 15 residues. Germline values: CDR1 GTSNPN, CDR2 SVGIG (reference sequence). V was clipped by 5 bases and J by 0 bases, with 14 bases between them. The full variable domain, in which reference TRBV30 and TRBJ1-3 provide the parts outside the CDR3, is SQTIHQWPATLVQPVGSPLSLECTVEGTSNPNLYWYRQAAGRGLQLLFYSVGIGQISSEVPQNLSASRPQDRQFILSSKKLLLSDSGFYLCAWGGGGFSGNTIYFGEGSWLTVV.

This clone was counted only a few times. The gene calls are TRBV5-5 and TRBJ2-7; 10 positions agree with TRBD1. The J segment lost 1 base and the V segment lost 0 bases, leaving 4 bases of the junction unmatched. The length of the CDR3 is 16 residues. CDR1 and CDR2 (germline): SGHKS, YYEKEE (reference sequence). CDR3 in DNA: TGTGCCAGCAGCTTGGAGGGACAGGGGAGATCCTACGAGCAGTACTTC. This translates into CASSLEGQGRSYEQYF.

The chain combines TRBV5-1 with TRBJ2-1; 7 bases map to TRBD1. Unmatched junction bases numbered 14, after V lost 5 bases and J lost 6 bases. Germline V CDR1 and CDR2: SGHRS, YFSETQ. The length of the CDR3 is 16 residues. The CDR3 DNA follows: TGCGCCAGCAGTAGAGCGGTGACAGGGAATCCCAATGAGCAGTTCTTC. Its protein product is CASSRAVTGNPNEQFF.

The chain carries TRBV10-3 and TRBJ1-1; 9 bases match TRBD1. The V gene's germline CDR1 is ENHRY and CDR2 SYGVKD. The CDR3 runs to 13 residues. V dropped 5 bases and J dropped 3; count of bases not matched to a gene: 1. CDR3 sequence reads: CAISRTGDTEAFF. The DNA for the CDR3 is TGTGCCATCAGTAGGACAGGGGACACTGAAGCTTTCTTT.

The V gene is TRBV14, the J gene TRBJ1-4; D gene unclear. The CDR3 spans 15 residues. The germline V gene has CDR1 SGHDN and CDR2 FVKESK. Deletions cut 1 base from V and 4 bases from J, with 10 bases between. Written as DNA, the CDR3 is TGTGCCAGCAGCCAAGTTCAGGCAGTTAATGAAAAACTGTTTTTT. It encodes CASSQVQAVNEKLFF.

The chain carries TRBV5-1 and TRBJ1-1, with 8 positions matching TRBD1. Trimming took 4 bases from V and 3 from J; bases not matched to a gene: 2. CDR1 and CDR2 (germline): SGHRS, YFSETQ. This CDR3 region has 13 residues. The CDR3 sequence: CASSPTGDTEAFF. CDR3 DNA sequence: TGCGCCAGCAGCCCGACAGGGGACACTGAAGCTTTCTTT.

Turning to this clone: No DNA is shown, since the ends of the CDR3 on it are uncertain; the CDR3 is the one TCRdb lists. The chain employs TRBV9 and TRBJ1-2. The CDR3 sequence runs 13 residues, both termini included. Germline V gives CDR1 SGDLS, CDR2 YYNGEE. The CDR3 spells CASSVGGGAKGTF.

The chain has TRBV5-1 and TRBJ2-3, with 9 bases lining up with TRBD2. Germline-derived CDR1 and CDR2 are SGHRS and YFSETQ. With 1 base clipped from V and 0 bases from J, the junction kept 6 bases outside the gene matches. The length of the CDR3 is 17 residues. The CDR3 region is CASSLRSGGLSTDTQYF. As DNA, the CDR3 is TGCGCCAGCAGCTTGCGCAGCGGGGGGCTTAGCACAGATACGCAGTATTTT.

The chain couples TRBV30 to TRBJ2-7; 9 positions agree with TRBD1. CDR3 length: 16 residues. CDR1 and CDR2 (germline): GTSNPN, SVGIG (reference sequence). V shed 2 bases, J shed 0 bases, and the junction held 8 bases outside the gene matches. CDR3 in DNA: TGTGCCTGGAGTTACGACAGGGGGGGAAGCTCCTACGAGCAGTACTTC. Translated, it gives CAWSYDRGGSSYEQYF.

V usage is TRBV10-1 and J usage is TRBJ1-1, with 9 bases matching TRBD1. V lost 6 bases, J lost 5 bases, and 7 bases stayed unmatched. Germline V gene sequence: CDR1 WNHNN, CDR2 SYGVQD (reference sequence). The CDR3 is 14 residues long. The CDR3 sequence is CASRPGQGGTEAFF. For the CDR3, the DNA is TGCGCCAGCAGACCGGGACAGGGAGGGACTGAAGCTTTCTTT.

The chain joins TRBV5-8 to TRBJ1-3; D might be TRBD1 (5 bases). CDR3 length: 15 residues. The germline V gene has CDR1 SGHTS and CDR2 YDEGEE. Trimming pared 4 bases from V and 0 bases from J, leaving 11 bases between. The CDR3 region is CASSKDIGSGNTIYF. The CDR3 coding sequence is TGTGCCAGCAGCAAGGACATTGGCTCTGGAAACACCATATATTTT.